This TCR beta chain was captured in a study of T cell responses to AZD1222 COVID-19 vaccine. V was clipped by 6 bases and J by 0 bases, with 24 bases between them. This CDR3 has 18 residues. Germline V gives CDR1 LNHDA, CDR2 SQIVND (reference sequence). Produced via immunoSEQ multiplex PCR; TCRdb's table is partial and in-frame only. The sample lists 80,000 or so clones, 87% seen once, with around 1.5% in the top ten. This rearrangement joins TRBV19 to TRBJ2-7, with D possibly being TRBD1 or TRBD2 (5 bases each). The input for sequencing was peripheral blood, taken on day 0 of AZD1222 vaccination. This clonotype was obtained from an adult in good health. CDR3: CASRPSLGLTDNSYEQYF. The CDR3 coding sequence is TGTGCCAGTAGGCCTTCCCTCGGACTGACGGACAACTCCTACGAGCAGTACTTC.